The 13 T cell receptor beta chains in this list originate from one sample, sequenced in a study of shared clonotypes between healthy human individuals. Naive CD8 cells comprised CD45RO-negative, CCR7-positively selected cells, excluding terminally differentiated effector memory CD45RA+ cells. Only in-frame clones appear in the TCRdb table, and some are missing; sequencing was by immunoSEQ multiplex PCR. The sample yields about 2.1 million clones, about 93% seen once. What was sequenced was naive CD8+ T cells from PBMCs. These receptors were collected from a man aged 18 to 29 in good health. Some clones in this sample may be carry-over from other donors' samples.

The CDR3 is CASSLGTGPHSYEQYF. DNA for the CDR3: TGTGCCAGCAGCCTAGGCACCGGGCCCCACTCCTACGAGCAGTACTTC. V gene TRBV27 combines with J gene TRBJ2-7; D remains unclear. CDR3 length equals 16 residues. Trimming removed 6 bases at V and 0 bases at J, with 18 bases between. Germline lookup yields CDR1 MNHEY and CDR2 SMNVEV (reference sequence).

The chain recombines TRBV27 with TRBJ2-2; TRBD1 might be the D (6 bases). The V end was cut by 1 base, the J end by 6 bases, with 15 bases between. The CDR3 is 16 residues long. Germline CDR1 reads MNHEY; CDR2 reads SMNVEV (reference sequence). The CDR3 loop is CASSLLGQKGPGELFF. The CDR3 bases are TGTGCCAGCAGTTTATTGGGACAAAAGGGACCCGGGGAGCTGTTTTTT.

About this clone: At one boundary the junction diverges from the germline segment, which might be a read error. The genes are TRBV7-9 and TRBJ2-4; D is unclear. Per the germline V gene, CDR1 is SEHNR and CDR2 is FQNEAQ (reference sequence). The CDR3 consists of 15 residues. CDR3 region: CASSSVEPITNPPEF. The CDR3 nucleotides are TGTGCCAGCAGCTCCGTCGAGCCGATTACTAACCCTCCCGAGTTC.

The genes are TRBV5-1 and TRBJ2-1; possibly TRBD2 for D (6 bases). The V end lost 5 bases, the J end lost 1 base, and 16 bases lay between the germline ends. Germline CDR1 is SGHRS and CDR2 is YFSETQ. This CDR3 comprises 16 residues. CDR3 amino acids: CASRLRAGGSYNEQFF. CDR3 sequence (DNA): TGCGCCAGCAGACTGCGCGCAGGAGGGTCCTACAATGAGCAGTTCTTC. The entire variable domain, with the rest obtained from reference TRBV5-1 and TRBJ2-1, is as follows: KAGVTQTPRYLIKTRGQQVTLSCSPISGHRSVSWYQQTPGQGLQFLFEYFSETQRNKGNFPGRFSGRQFSNSRSEMNVSTLELGDSALYLCASRLRAGGSYNEQFFGPGTRLTVL.

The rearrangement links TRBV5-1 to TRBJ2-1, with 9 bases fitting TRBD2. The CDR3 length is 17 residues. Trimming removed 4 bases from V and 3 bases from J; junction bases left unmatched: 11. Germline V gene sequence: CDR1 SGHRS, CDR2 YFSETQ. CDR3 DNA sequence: TGCGCCAGCAGCCCAGCCATAGCGGGAGTAAACTACAATGAGCAGTTCTTC. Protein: CASSPAIAGVNYNEQFF.

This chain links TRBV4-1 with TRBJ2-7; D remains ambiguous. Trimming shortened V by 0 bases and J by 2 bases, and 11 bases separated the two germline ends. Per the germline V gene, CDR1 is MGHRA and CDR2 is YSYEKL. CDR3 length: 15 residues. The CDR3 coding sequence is TGCGCCAGCAGCCAAGACCAGGTGTATCCCTACGAGCAGTACTTC. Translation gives CASSQDQVYPYEQYF.

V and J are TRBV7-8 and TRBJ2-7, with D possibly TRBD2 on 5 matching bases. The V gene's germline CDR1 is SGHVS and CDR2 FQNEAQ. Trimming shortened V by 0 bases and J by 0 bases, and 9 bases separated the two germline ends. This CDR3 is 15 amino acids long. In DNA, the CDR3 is TGTGCCAGCAGCTTAGCGGGAGAGGACTCCTACGAGCAGTACTTC. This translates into CASSLAGEDSYEQYF.

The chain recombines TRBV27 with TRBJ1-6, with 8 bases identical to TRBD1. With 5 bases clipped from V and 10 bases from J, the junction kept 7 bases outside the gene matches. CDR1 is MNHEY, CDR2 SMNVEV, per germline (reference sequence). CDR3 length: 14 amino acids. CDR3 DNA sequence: TGTGCCAGCAGTCCGGGACAGGATAGATCACCCCTCCACTTT. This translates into CASSPGQDRSPLHF.

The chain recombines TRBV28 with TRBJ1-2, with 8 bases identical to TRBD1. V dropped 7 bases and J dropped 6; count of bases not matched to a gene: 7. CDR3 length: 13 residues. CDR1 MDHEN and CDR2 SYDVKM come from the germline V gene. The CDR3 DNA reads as TGTGCCAGCACAGGGGGCGGCCCTCATGGCTACACCTTC. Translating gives CASTGGGPHGYTF.

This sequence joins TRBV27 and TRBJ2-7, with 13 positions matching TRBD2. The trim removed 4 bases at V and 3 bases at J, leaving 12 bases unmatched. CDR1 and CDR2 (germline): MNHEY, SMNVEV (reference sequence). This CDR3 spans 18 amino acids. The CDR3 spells CASSSTLTRTSGSYEQYF. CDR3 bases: TGTGCCAGCAGTTCCACCCTAACACGGACTAGCGGGAGCTACGAGCAGTACTTC.

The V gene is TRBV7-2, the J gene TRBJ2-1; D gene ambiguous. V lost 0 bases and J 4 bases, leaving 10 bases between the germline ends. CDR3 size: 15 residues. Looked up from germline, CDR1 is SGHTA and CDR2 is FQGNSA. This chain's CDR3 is CASSLATHLYNEQFF. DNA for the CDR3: TGTGCCAGCAGCTTAGCGACTCACCTATACAATGAGCAGTTCTTC.

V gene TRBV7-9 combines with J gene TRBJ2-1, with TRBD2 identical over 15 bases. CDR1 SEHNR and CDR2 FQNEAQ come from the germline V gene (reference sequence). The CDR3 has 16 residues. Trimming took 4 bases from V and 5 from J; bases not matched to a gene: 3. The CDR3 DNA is TGTGCCAGCAGCTGGACTAGCGGGAGGGCGGACAATGAGCAGTTCTTC. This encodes CASSWTSGRADNEQFF. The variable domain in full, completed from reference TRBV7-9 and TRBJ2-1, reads DTGVSQNPRHKITKRGQNVTFRCDPISEHNRLYWYRQTLGQGPEFLTYFQNEAQLEKSRLLSDRFSAERPKGSFSTLEIQRTEQGDSAMYLCASSWTSGRADNEQFFGPGTRLTVL.

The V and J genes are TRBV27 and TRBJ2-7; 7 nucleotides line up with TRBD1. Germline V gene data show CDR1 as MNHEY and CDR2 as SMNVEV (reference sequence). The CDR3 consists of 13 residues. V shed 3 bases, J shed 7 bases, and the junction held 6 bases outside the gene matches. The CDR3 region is CASSFWGQREQYF. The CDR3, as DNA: TGTGCCAGCAGTTTTTGGGGACAGAGGGAGCAGTACTTC.